This is a list of T cell receptor beta chains from one sample in a study of control samples from healthy donors and cancer patients. Data came from immunoSEQ multiplex PCR; TCRdb stores just in-frame clones and leaves some out. The sample lists 100,000 or so clones, around 86% seen once, with 1.3% in the top ten. Sequenced sample: blood. The receptors here all came from a woman aged 50 to 60 in good health. CDR3s include the opening cysteine and the closing phenylalanine or tryptophan. Size tells how often a clone was seen (once, few, many) or the class of an expanded clone, and some rows leave it out.

v_call	clone_size	j_call	cdr3_aa
TRBV6-5	NA	TRBJ2-2	CASSYSLDTGELFF
TRBV29-1	NA	TRBJ1-4	CSVGTGGSNEKLFF
TRBV6-2/TRBV6-3	NA	TRBJ1-4	CASSYAGADNEKLFF
TRBV11-3	few	TRBJ2-3	CASSLGDTQYF
TRBV27	NA	TRBJ2-7	CASAYGGLRPYEQYF
TRBV4-1	NA	TRBJ1-6	CASSHSGTSRYSPLHF
TRBV29-1	NA	TRBJ1-2	CSVERGYGYTF
TRBV6-6	few	TRBJ1-5	CASSYPGSGNQPQHF
TRBV11-1	NA	TRBJ1-1	CASSRTGWTEAFF
TRBV19	NA	TRBJ1-1	CASSVGQGANTEAFF
TRBV5-5	few	TRBJ1-2	CASSKDSYGYTF
TRBV19	NA	TRBJ1-2	CATTPNSGIYGYTF
TRBV18	once	TRBJ2-7	CASSPRDRQYEQYF
TRBV28	NA	TRBJ2-5	CASSFGTSAQETQYF